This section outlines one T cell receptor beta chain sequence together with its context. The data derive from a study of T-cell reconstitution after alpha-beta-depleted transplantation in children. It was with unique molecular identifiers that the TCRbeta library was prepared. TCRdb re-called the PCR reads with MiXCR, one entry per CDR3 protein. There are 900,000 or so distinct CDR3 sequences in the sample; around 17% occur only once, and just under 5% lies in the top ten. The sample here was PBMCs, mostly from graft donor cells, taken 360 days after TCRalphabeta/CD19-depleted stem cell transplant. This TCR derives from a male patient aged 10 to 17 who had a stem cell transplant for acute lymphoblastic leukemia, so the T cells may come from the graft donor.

The CDR3 sequence is CASSQDEGSGPSTDTQYF. The CDR3 region has the DNA TGCGCCAGCAGCCAAGATGAGGGTAGCGGCCCTAGCACAGATACGCAGTATTTT. This chain connects TRBV4-1 to TRBJ2-3; tentative D call: TRBD2 (6 bases). V gave up 0 bases and J gave up 0 bases, with 16 bases separating them. Germline CDR1 is MGHRA and CDR2 is YSYEKL. CDR3 size: 18 residues.